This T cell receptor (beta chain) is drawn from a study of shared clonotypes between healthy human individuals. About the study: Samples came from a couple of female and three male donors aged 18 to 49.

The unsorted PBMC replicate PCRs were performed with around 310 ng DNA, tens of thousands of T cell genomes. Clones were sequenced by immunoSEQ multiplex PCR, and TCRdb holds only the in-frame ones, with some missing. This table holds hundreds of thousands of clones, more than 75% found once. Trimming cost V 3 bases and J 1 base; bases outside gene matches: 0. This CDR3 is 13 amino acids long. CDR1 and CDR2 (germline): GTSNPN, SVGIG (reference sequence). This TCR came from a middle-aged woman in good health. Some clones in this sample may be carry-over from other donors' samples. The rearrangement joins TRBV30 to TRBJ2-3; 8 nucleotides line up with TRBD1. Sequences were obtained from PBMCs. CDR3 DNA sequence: TGTGCCTGGAGGACAGGGGGCACAGATACGCAGTATTTT. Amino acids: CAWRTGGTDTQYF. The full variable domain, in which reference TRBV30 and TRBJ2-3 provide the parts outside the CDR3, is SQTIHQWPATLVQPVGSPLSLECTVEGTSNPNLYWYRQAAGRGLQLLFYSVGIGQISSEVPQNLSASRPQDRQFILSSKKLLLSDSGFYLCAWRTGGTDTQYFGPGTRLTVL.